The 16 T cell receptor beta chains presented below share a single source sample, sequenced in a study of cytomegalovirus exposure and HLA in healthy donors. Primers included in the PCR were 60 Vbeta and 13 Jbeta primers. Clones were sequenced by immunoSEQ multiplex PCR, and TCRdb holds only the in-frame ones, with some missing. The sample yields 100,000 to 150,000 clones, roughly 77% seen once. Sequencing input: PBMCs. All receptors come from a man aged 18 to 35 in good health and CMV-seronegative.

The rearrangement uses TRBV11-2 and TRBJ1-1; D is unclear. CDR1 and CDR2 from the germline V gene are SGHAT and FQNNGV. The CDR3 contains 14 residues. The germline V and J ends were trimmed by 5 bases and 1 base, with 11 bases remaining between them. The CDR3 reads CASSPWAENTEAFF. DNA of the CDR3: TGTGCCAGCAGCCCGTGGGCCGAGAACACTGAAGCTTTCTTT.

The genes are TRBV6-6 and TRBJ1-4, with a tentative D call TRBD1 (5 bases). The CDR3 has 15 residues. Germline-derived CDR1 and CDR2 are MNHNY and SVGAGI (reference sequence). Trimming shortened V by 1 base and J by 8 bases, and 14 bases separated the two germline ends. CDR3: CASSYLSQGGEKLFF. CDR3 DNA: TGTGCCAGCAGTTACTTGTCCCAGGGAGGGGAAAAACTGTTTTTT.

This clone was recorded only once. This chain joins TRBV5-1 and TRBJ1-3; TRBD1 matches at 9 bases. Germline CDR1 and CDR2: SGHRS and YFSETQ. CDR3 length equals 16 residues. V was pared by 4 bases and J by 4 bases, with 9 bases of the junction left unmatched. The CDR3 nucleotides are TGCGCCAGCAGCCCTGCGGGACAGGGTGCAGGAAACACCATATATTTT. As protein: CASSPAGQGAGNTIYF.

The rearrangement links TRBV9 to TRBJ1-3, with D unclear. CDR1 and CDR2 from the germline V gene are SGDLS and YYNGEE. V was trimmed by 4 bases and J by 9 bases, leaving 14 bases between them. This CDR3 spans 13 amino acids. CDR3 nucleotides: TGTGCCAGCAGCTCCCCCGGGAGGGCCACCATATATTTT. Translating it yields CASSSPGRATIYF.

This clone was seen a handful of times. The chain joins TRBV19 to TRBJ2-3; a possible D gene is TRBD1 (6 bases). From germline, CDR1 is LNHDA and CDR2 SQIVND (reference sequence). The CDR3 covers 15 residues. Deletions cut 4 bases from V and 2 bases from J, with 13 bases between. CDR3 DNA: TGTGCCAGTAGTACCCGGGACACTCACACAGATACGCAGTATTTT. It yields the protein CASSTRDTHTDTQYF.

J is TRBJ2-2 and V is TRBV19; 9 positions match TRBD1. Trimming at V came to 4 bases and at J to 5 bases, leaving 5 bases not matched to a gene. Germline V gene data show CDR1 as LNHDA and CDR2 as SQIVND (reference sequence). The CDR3 runs to 15 residues. The chain's CDR3 is CASSRGQGLTGELFF. In DNA, the CDR3 is TGTGCCAGTAGTAGGGGACAGGGTTTGACCGGGGAGCTGTTTTTT.

The rearrangement links TRBV2 to TRBJ1-5, with 7 bases identical to TRBD1. Germline CDR1 reads SNHLY; CDR2 reads FYNNEI. CDR3 length equals 15 residues. Germline trimming cut 8 bases from V and 3 bases from J; bases unmatched to any gene: 10. This CDR3 is CASGLGQAINQPQHF. In DNA form, the CDR3 reads TGTGCCAGCGGCCTTGGACAGGCCATCAATCAGCCCCAGCATTTT.

The chain carries TRBV5-1 and TRBJ2-3, with TRBD1 matching 7 bases. Trimming removed 5 bases from V and 0 bases from J; junction bases left unmatched: 9. Germline CDR1 is SGHRS and CDR2 is YFSETQ. The CDR3 consists of 16 residues. CDR3 sequence (DNA): TGCGCCAGCAGTTTCAGGACAGGACCGAGCACAGATACGCAGTATTTT. Encoded protein: CASSFRTGPSTDTQYF. Looking up the rest from reference TRBV5-1 and TRBJ2-3 gives the full variable domain: KAGVTQTPRYLIKTRGQQVTLSCSPISGHRSVSWYQQTPGQGLQFLFEYFSETQRNKGNFPGRFSGRQFSNSRSEMNVSTLELGDSALYLCASSFRTGPSTDTQYFGPGTRLTVL.

In its sample, this clone was seen a few times. This chain links TRBV19 with TRBJ2-1, with TRBD2 identical over 9 bases. The CDR3 spans 12 residues. Germline V gene lookup returns CDR1 LNHDA and CDR2 SQIVND (reference sequence). V gave up 9 bases and J gave up 9 bases; unmatched junction bases: 6. The CDR3 bases are TGTGCCAGCGGAGCGGGGGGCGGTGAGCAGTTCTTC. The encoded protein is CASGAGGGEQFF.

V is TRBV6-6 and J is TRBJ1-2, with 8 bases matching TRBD1. V lost 6 bases, J lost 8 bases, and 5 bases stayed unmatched. CDR3 size: 12 residues. Germline loops: CDR1 MNHNY, CDR2 SVGAGI (reference sequence). CDR3 nucleotide sequence: TGTGCCAGCAGAAGAACAGGGGGGGGCTACACCTTC. Its protein product is CASRRTGGGYTF.

This sequence joins TRBV9 and TRBJ1-1; D call uncertain. Germline assignment: CDR1 SGDLS and CDR2 YYNGEE. V lost 4 bases and J 3 bases, leaving 13 bases between the germline ends. This CDR3 has 14 amino acids. DNA for the CDR3: TGTGCCAGCAGCCCATACGAAGCGGACACTGAAGCTTTCTTT. Protein product: CASSPYEADTEAFF.

This chain connects TRBV23-1 to TRBJ2-4; D not resolved. TRBV23-1 is sorted into the ORF group, with uncertain function. Trimming stripped 5 bases from V and 3 bases from J, with 11 bases between. The CDR3 is 14 residues long. The CDR3 DNA sequence: TGCGCCAGCAGTTTCCGACTTATCAAAAACATTCAGTACTTC. It codes for CASSFRLIKNIQYF.

The genes are TRBV29-1 and TRBJ1-1; perhaps TRBD1 as D (5 bases). Germline V gives CDR1 SQVTM, CDR2 ANQGSEA. The CDR3 is 14 residues long. Trimming left V 6 bases short and J 3 bases short, with 17 bases between. Here the CDR3 DNA reads TGCAGCGTGGCCGCAGGGAGCGGGCACACTGAAGCTTTCTTT. This gives the protein CSVAAGSGHTEAFF.

This chain connects TRBV19 to TRBJ1-2; 8 bases are shared with TRBD1. The ends lost 5 bases at V and 4 bases at J; junction bases unmatched: 12. CDR1 and CDR2 (germline): LNHDA, SQIVND (reference sequence). The CDR3 sequence is 16 residues long. In nucleotides, the CDR3 is TGTGCCAGTAGTTACCAATCAGGGGGCCCGCCCTATGGCTACACCTTC. This encodes CASSYQSGGPPYGYTF.

This clone turned up a few times. The chain has TRBV6-1 and TRBJ2-1, with D unclear. In germline, CDR1 is MNHNS, CDR2 SASEGT. V was cut by 10 bases and J by 5 bases, with 18 bases left in between. CDR3 length: 14 residues. CDR3 nucleotide sequence: TGTGCCACCCTAATCGACTGGGTTCACAATGAGCAGTTCTTC. This codes for CATLIDWVHNEQFF.

The chain is built from TRBV4-3 and TRBJ1-1, with 8 bases matching TRBD1. CDR3 length equals 16 residues. With 0 bases clipped from V and 6 bases from J, the junction kept 9 bases outside the gene matches. CDR1 is LGHNA, CDR2 YSLEER, per germline. The CDR3 sequence is CASSQDREQGASEAFF. CDR3 DNA sequence: TGCGCCAGCAGCCAAGACAGGGAGCAGGGGGCCTCTGAAGCTTTCTTT.